This is a list of T cell receptor beta chains from one sample in a study of early T cells in non-severe SARS-CoV-2 infection. From the 5' RACE reads, TCRdb called clonotypes with MiXCR, one entry per CDR3 protein. The sample carries 85,000 to 100,000 distinct CDR3 sequences, 16% recorded once. Material: whole blood. The receptors were gathered from an adult who was a healthcare worker with PCR-confirmed SARS-CoV-2 infection or an uninfected control (not recorded which). Each CDR3 is given with its conserved first and last residue. A D gene is named only where the DNA matches it firmly. Size is omitted from some rows. Given values are once, few, many or a class for expanded clones.

many | 13 | - | TRBJ1-2 | TRBV20-1 | CSAFPSPGYGYTF | TGCAGTGCTTTTCCCTCGCCGGGCTATGGCTACACCTTC
- | 13 | - | TRBJ1-5 | TRBV18 | CASSPMSDQPQHF | TGTGCCAGCTCACCCATGTCCGATCAGCCCCAGCATTTT
many | 17 | TRBD2 | TRBJ2-3 | TRBV6-2/TRBV6-3 | CASSYTQGTTNTDTQYF | TGTGCCAGCAGTTACACGCAAGGGACTACAAACACAGATACGCAGTATTTT
- | 15 | - | TRBJ1-5 | TRBV28 | CASSLSPGENQPQHF | TGTGCCAGCAGTTTATCCCCGGGGGAAAATCAGCCCCAGCATTTT
- | 13 | - | TRBJ2-4 | TRBV19 | CASARSNRDRSYF | TGTGCCAGCGCACGGTCAAACAGGGATCGATCGTACTTC
many | 15 | TRBD1 | TRBJ1-1 | TRBV29-1 | CSVRRTGGADTEAFF | TGCAGCGTTCGTAGGACAGGGGGCGCCGACACTGAAGCTTTCTTT
- | 13 | - | TRBJ2-7 | TRBV5-1 | CASSSRGAHEQYF | TGCGCCAGCAGCAGCAGGGGGGCCCACGAGCAGTACTTC
few | 15 | - | TRBJ1-2 | TRBV5-4 | CASSLGVGRDYGYTF | TGTGCCAGCAGCTTGGGTGTGGGGAGGGACTATGGCTACACCTTC
few | 16 | TRBD2 | TRBJ2-1 | TRBV12-3/TRBV12-4 | CASSSETSGGVREQFF | TGTGCCAGCAGTTCCGAGACTAGCGGGGGAGTCAGGGAGCAGTTCTTC
few | 13 | - | TRBJ2-7 | TRBV30 | CAWSVLVGYEQYF | TGTGCCTGGAGTGTGCTAGTAGGGTACGAGCAGTACTTC
few | 15 | - | TRBJ1-4 | TRBV4-3 | CASSPFLGREEKLFF | TGCGCCAGCAGCCCCTTCTTAGGCCGGGAAGAAAAACTGTTTTTT
many | 15 | - | TRBJ1-1 | TRBV11-2 | CASSLDGRMNTEAFF | TGTGCCAGCAGCTTAGATGGACGGATGAACACTGAAGCTTTCTTT
few | 15 | - | TRBJ2-3 | TRBV6-1 | CASREMVAVTDTQYF | TGTGCCAGCAGGGAAATGGTAGCGGTCACAGATACGCAGTATTTT
few | 15 | - | TRBJ2-2 | TRBV28 | CASRRDTSNTGELFF | TGTGCCAGCAGGCGAGATACGTCGAACACCGGGGAGCTGTTTTTT
many | 15 | - | TRBJ2-7 | TRBV7-2 | CASSSLGSSDYEQYF | TGTGCCAGCAGCTCCCTTGGGTCTAGCGACTACGAGCAGTACTTC
few | 14 | - | TRBJ1-1 | TRBV5-1 | CASSDLQGRAEAFF | TGCGCCAGCAGCGACCTACAGGGTCGCGCCGAAGCTTTCTTT
many | 13 | - | TRBJ2-1 | TRBV25-1 | CASSDPGHDEQFF | TGTGCCAGCAGTGACCCCGGGCACGATGAGCAGTTCTTC
- | 15 | - | TRBJ2-7 | TRBV11-3 | CASSPGSSSSYEQYF | TGTGCCAGCAGCCCAGGGTCATCCTCCTCCTACGAGCAGTACTTC
- | 15 | TRBD2 | TRBJ2-3 | TRBV20-1 | CSASDPGGGTDTQYF | TGCAGTGCTAGCGACCCCGGGGGGGGCACAGATACGCAGTATTTT
many | 13 | TRBD1 | TRBJ1-4 | TRBV20-1 | CSTPGQNNEKLFF | TGCAGTACACCGGGACAGAATAATGAAAAACTGTTTTTT
few | 14 | - | TRBJ2-2 | TRBV7-9 | CASSLALNTGELFF | TGTGCCAGCAGCTTAGCGCTGAACACCGGGGAGCTGTTTTTT
- | 15 | - | TRBJ1-2 | TRBV27 | CASSLSWQGGYGYTF | TGTGCCAGCAGTTTATCGTGGCAGGGCGGCTATGGCTACACCTTC
few | 14 | - | TRBJ2-7 | TRBV7-9 | CASSLFMASYEQYF | TGTGCCAGCAGCTTATTTATGGCATCCTACGAGCAGTACTTC
- | 12 | TRBD1 | TRBJ2-7 | TRBV10-3 | CAIGQGEREQYF | TGTGCCATAGGACAGGGGGAGAGGGAGCAGTACTTC
- | 16 | - | TRBJ2-4 | TRBV7-9 | CASSPSRGVLINIQYF | TGTGCCAGCAGCCCCTCCCGCGGGGTTTTAATTAACATTCAGTACTTC
- | 12 | - | TRBJ2-3 | TRBV29-1 | CSVVIGSDTQYF | TGCAGCGTTGTGATCGGGTCAGATACGCAGTATTTT
many | 16 | TRBD2 | TRBJ2-7 | TRBV28 | CASSLRTGTTSYEQYF | TGTGCCAGCAGTCTACGAACGGGGACTACCTCCTACGAGCAGTACTTC
- | 12 | - | TRBJ1-2 | TRBV6-5 | CATNRQAYGYTF | TGTGCCACCAACAGGCAAGCGTATGGCTACACCTTC
- | 13 | - | TRBJ2-7 | TRBV19 | CASTPGGMGEQYF | TGTGCCAGTACCCCAGGAGGGATGGGCGAGCAGTACTTC
few | 17 | TRBD2 | TRBJ2-3 | TRBV10-2 | CASSERNSGVRTDTQYF | TGCGCCAGCAGTGAGAGAAACAGCGGGGTCCGTACAGATACGCAGTATTTT
few | 18 | - | TRBJ2-3 | TRBV3-2 | CASSPNIPGRYQADTQYF | TGTGCCAGCAGCCCTAACATCCCGGGAAGATATCAGGCAGATACGCAGTATTTT
- | 16 | TRBD2 | TRBJ2-3 | TRBV9 | CASSGRLAASTDTQYF | TGTGCCAGCAGCGGAAGACTAGCGGCTAGCACAGATACGCAGTATTTT
- | 12 | - | TRBJ2-4 | TRBV7-2 | CASSLAYGIQYF | TGTGCCAGCAGCTTAGCCTATGGCATTCAGTACTTC
once | 14 | - | TRBJ2-2 | TRBV27 | CASGSGVNTGELFF | TGTGCCAGCGGTTCCGGGGTGAACACCGGGGAGCTGTTTTTT
few | 15 | - | TRBJ2-1 | TRBV4-2 | CASSLDQGSYNEQFF | TGTGCCAGCAGCCTCGACCAGGGGAGCTACAATGAGCAGTTCTTC
few | 15 | - | TRBJ2-3 | TRBV6-6 | CASSSTPRGTDTQYF | TGTGCCAGCAGTTCAACACCCCGGGGAACAGATACGCAGTATTTT
- | 15 | - | TRBJ1-1 | TRBV6-2/TRBV6-3 | CASSYPRGPNTEAFF | TGTGCCAGCAGTTACCCAAGGGGACCGAACACTGAAGCTTTCTTT
many | 14 | - | TRBJ1-1 | TRBV7-9 | CASSATGSNTEAFF | TGTGCCAGCAGCGCGACAGGTTCGAACACTGAAGCTTTCTTT
- | 16 | - | TRBJ2-1 | TRBV20-1 | CSAGVRAGLSYNEQFF | TGCAGTGCTGGGGTCCGGGCGGGATTATCCTACAATGAGCAGTTCTTC
- | 14 | - | TRBJ2-4 | TRBV11-2 | CASSLGDPKNIQYF | TGTGCCAGCAGCTTGGGGGACCCCAAAAACATTCAGTACTTC
- | 13 | - | TRBJ2-5 | TRBV5-1 | CASSLMGQETQYF | TGCGCCAGCAGCTTGATGGGCCAAGAGACCCAGTACTTC
- | 14 | - | TRBJ1-1 | TRBV10-2 | CASSEGRGDTEAFF | TGCGCCAGCAGTGAGGGGAGGGGGGACACTGAAGCTTTCTTT
- | 15 | - | TRBJ2-1 | TRBV11-3 | CASSFGTFPYNEQFF | TGTGCCAGCAGCTTTGGGACATTCCCCTACAATGAGCAGTTCTTC
many | 18 | TRBD1 | TRBJ1-1 | TRBV14 | CASSQSAGTGLGGTEAFF | TGTGCCAGCAGCCAATCCGCCGGGACAGGGCTGGGTGGCACTGAAGCTTTCTTT
few | 14 | TRBD1 | TRBJ1-2 | TRBV10-3 | CAISTGTGLYGYTF | TGTGCCATCAGTACCGGGACAGGTCTCTATGGCTACACCTTC
few | 13 | TRBD2 | TRBJ2-1 | TRBV5-5 | CATGTSVYNEQFF | TGTGCCACCGGGACTAGCGTATACAATGAGCAGTTCTTC
few | 13 | - | TRBJ1-1 | TRBV11-2 | CASSLTGLAEAFF | TGTGCCAGCAGCTTAACGGGTCTGGCTGAAGCTTTCTTT
many | 15 | - | TRBJ1-3 | TRBV6-5 | CASSQTQGPGNTIYF | TGTGCCAGCAGCCAGACCCAGGGCCCTGGAAACACCATATATTTT
- | 16 | - | TRBJ2-1 | TRBV2 | CASSGSGAGETNEQFF | TGTGCCAGCAGTGGGTCAGGGGCGGGGGAGACGAATGAGCAGTTCTTC
many | 13 | - | TRBJ1-2 | TRBV7-2 | CASSLDTNYGYTF | TGCGCCAGCAGCTTGGACACTAACTATGGCTACACCTTC
few | 15 | - | TRBJ1-3 | TRBV4-3 | CASSSRWSSGNTIYF | TGCGCCAGCAGCTCCCGCTGGAGCTCTGGAAACACCATATATTTT
few | 15 | TRBD2 | TRBJ2-1 | TRBV6-1 | CASRVAGSSYNEQFF | TGTGCCAGCAGGGTAGCGGGGAGCTCCTACAATGAGCAGTTCTTC
few | 14 | - | TRBJ1-6 | TRBV27 | CASSLGLGNSPLHF | TGTGCCAGCTCCTTGGGGCTAGGTAATTCACCCCTCCACTTT
- | 13 | - | TRBJ2-1 | TRBV6-4 | CASSEAHSYEQFF | TGTGCCAGCAGTGAGGCACATTCCTATGAGCAGTTCTTC
few | 14 | TRBD1 | TRBJ2-7 | TRBV2 | CASSEEGGGYEQYF | TGTGCCAGCAGTGAAGAAGGGGGCGGGTACGAGCAGTACTTC